This T cell receptor (beta chain) comes out of a study of blood T cells in healthy people across ages. Study-wide points: Versus aged donors, long-lived donors had higher diversity and more naive CD4+ cells. Estimated diversity across one million T cells was deemed an underestimate.

The authors ran a second PCR of roughly 6 to 11 cycles using a sample-barcoded 5' primer and a J-beta primer mix. Through a template-switch adaptor with 12 random nucleotides, each cDNA molecule received a tag. From the 5' RACE reads, TCRdb called clonotypes with MiXCR, one entry per CDR3 protein. The sample carries 750,000 to 950,000 distinct CDR3 sequences, less than 70% recorded once. The sample, approximately 11 milliliters of peripheral blood, was drawn from each donor. CDR3 size: 18 residues. Of note for this clonotype: The antigen is not known.

This chain connects TRBV12-2 to TRBJ2-3; TRBD2 is the table's D call, not checked against the DNA. TRBV12-2 is given as a pseudogene. The clonotype was recovered from a man aged 80 or over in good health. The sequenced sample was blood. CDR3 sequence reads: CASRTPGLAGVTRDTQYF. The CDR3 coding sequence is TGTGCAAGTCGCACCCCGGGACTAGCGGGAGTCACCAGGGATACGCAGTATTTT.